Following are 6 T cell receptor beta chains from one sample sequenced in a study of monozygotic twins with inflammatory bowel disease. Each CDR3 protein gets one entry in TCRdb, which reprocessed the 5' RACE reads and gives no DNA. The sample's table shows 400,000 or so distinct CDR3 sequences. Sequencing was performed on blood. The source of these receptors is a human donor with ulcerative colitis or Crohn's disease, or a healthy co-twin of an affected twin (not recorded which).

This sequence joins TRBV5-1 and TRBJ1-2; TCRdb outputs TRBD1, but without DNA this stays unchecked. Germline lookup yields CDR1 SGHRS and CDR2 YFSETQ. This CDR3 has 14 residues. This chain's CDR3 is CASRSGQGSYGYTF.

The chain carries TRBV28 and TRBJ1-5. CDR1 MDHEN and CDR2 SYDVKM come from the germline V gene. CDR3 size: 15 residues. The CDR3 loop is CASSEISAATGPQHF.

CDR3 residues: CASSLNGMNTEAFF. J is TRBJ1-1 and V is TRBV7-2. There are 14 residues in the CDR3. Germline lookup yields CDR1 SGHTA and CDR2 FQGNSA.

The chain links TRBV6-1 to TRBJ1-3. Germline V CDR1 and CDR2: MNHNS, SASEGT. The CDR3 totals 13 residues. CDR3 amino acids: CASSESSGNTIYF.

CDR3 region: CASSISGGRDEQFF. The chain couples TRBV5-4 to TRBJ2-1; TCRdb proposes TRBD2, but this gene call is untestable without DNA. The germline CDR1 and CDR2 sequences are SGHNT and YYREEE (reference sequence). The CDR3 runs 14 residues.

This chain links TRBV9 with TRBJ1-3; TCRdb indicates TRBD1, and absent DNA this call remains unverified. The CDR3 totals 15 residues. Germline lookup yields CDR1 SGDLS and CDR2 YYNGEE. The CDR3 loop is CASSPSTASGNTIYF.